A single sample gave rise to the 2 T cell receptor beta chains below, sequenced in a study of blood T cell repertoires in COVID-19. Profiled with immunoSEQ multiplex PCR; TCRdb holds only in-frame clones, not every one. The sample yields about 270,000 clones, approximately 80% seen once. The sample consisted of peripheral blood. The receptors derive from a woman between 50 and 59 years old with active or convalescent COVID-19.

This rearrangement joins TRBV12-3 or TRBV12-4 to TRBJ2-7; possibly TRBD1 for D (6 bases). V shed 5 bases and J shed 7 bases, with 9 bases lying between them. The CDR3 runs 11 residues. CDR3 nucleotide sequence: TGTGCCAGCAGTAGAGGGGGAGAGCAGTACTTC. Its protein is CASSRGGEQYF.

The chain combines TRBV21-1 with TRBJ2-1; the DNA was not compared with TRBD2, the D call given in the table. TRBV21-1 is noted as a pseudogene. The length of the CDR3 is 12 residues. CDR3 nucleotide sequence: TGTGCCAGCAGCGGGGGGGACAATGAGCAGTTCTTC. It is translated as CASSGGDNEQFF.